The T cell receptor (beta chain) under discussion was sequenced for a study of T cell responses to AZD1222 COVID-19 vaccine. Study details: Pooling of second doses given at about 4 or about 12 weeks was done.

General study points: Spike-specific TCRs gained breadth and depth after people received two AZD1222 doses. There were mostly white British donors and more females than males, and clonal diversity was possibly underestimated. Targeting of unmutated variant regions was reportedly seen in nearly half of spike-specific TCRs.

Method: immunoSEQ multiplex PCR; TCRdb's copy keeps in-frame clones and lacks some. The sample has around 130,000 clones; more than 85% are singletons. Germline CDR1 DFQATT, CDR2 SNEGSKA (reference sequence). The CDR3 has 14 residues. V lost 3 bases, J lost 0 bases, and 11 bases lay in between. About this clone: Antigen specificity is unknown.

This sequence was found in an adult in good health. The source material was peripheral blood, sampled on day 0 of AZD1222 vaccination. This chain uses TRBV20-1 with TRBJ1-1; D is undetermined. The CDR3 region is CSASLGRMNTEAFF. DNA of the CDR3: TGCAGTGCTAGTCTAGGACGGATGAACACTGAAGCTTTCTTT.